This T cell receptor (beta chain) was identified in a study of radiotherapy plus CTLA-4 blockade in lung cancer. Study overall: Among all patients, 18% showed objective responses, while approximately 30% had disease control.

The assay was immunoSEQ multiplex PCR, and TCRdb's table has in-frame clones only and misses some. In the table there are roughly 120,000 clones, nearly 80% of which are singletons. With respect to this clone: Its antigen is as yet unknown.

The study gave focal radiation plus ipilimumab CTLA-4 blockade to patients with chemo-refractory metastatic non-small-cell lung cancer. General observations from the study: Following radiotherapy plus ipilimumab, tumor-derived TCR clones expanded in the blood.

This TCR came from a human donor with non-small cell lung cancer who had a partial response to radiotherapy plus ipilimumab. The source was peripheral blood, collected from a patient treated with radiotherapy plus ipilimumab.

CDR3 amino acids: CASSQRLAGVQETQYF. CDR3 nucleotide sequence: TGTGCCAGCAGCCAACGACTAGCGGGAGTGCAAGAGACCCAGTACTTC. The chain recombines TRBV4-2 with TRBJ2-5; 12 nucleotides line up with TRBD2. This CDR3 spans 16 amino acids. In germline, CDR1 is LGHNA, CDR2 YNFKEQ. Germline trimming cut 2 bases from V and 2 bases from J; bases unmatched to any gene: 3.